This entry lists 8 T cell receptor beta chains sequenced from one sample in a study of cytomegalovirus exposure and HLA in healthy donors. Primers included in the PCR were 60 Vbeta and 13 Jbeta primers. Method: immunoSEQ multiplex PCR; TCRdb's copy keeps in-frame clones and lacks some. The sample holds about 98,000 clones; 70% to 80% are singletons and the top ten take 8.5% to 10%. The specimen sequenced was PBMCs. These receptors were obtained from a male donor in good health and CMV-seropositive.

V is TRBV19 and J is TRBJ1-6, with 7 bases fitting TRBD1. The J segment lost 7 bases and the V segment lost 8 bases, leaving 5 bases of the junction unmatched. The CDR3 loop spans 13 amino acids. CDR1 LNHDA and CDR2 SQIVND come from the germline V gene (reference sequence). This chain's CDR3 is CASSDRPNSPLHF. In DNA form, the CDR3 reads TGTGCCAGTTCGGACAGGCCGAATTCACCCCTCCACTTT.

The gene calls are TRBV4-2 and TRBJ2-7, with D uncertain. Per the germline V gene, CDR1 is LGHNA and CDR2 is YNFKEQ. Trimming left V 1 base short and J 0 bases short, with 7 bases between. This CDR3 contains 14 residues. The chain's CDR3 is CASSQVGFSYEQYF. For the CDR3, the DNA is TGTGCCAGCAGCCAAGTGGGCTTCTCCTACGAGCAGTACTTC.

The chain employs TRBV19 and TRBJ2-7, with D perhaps TRBD2 (6 bases). The V end was cut by 11 bases, the J end by 3 bases, with 11 bases between. CDR1 and CDR2 (germline): LNHDA, SQIVND (reference sequence). This CDR3 comprises 11 residues. The CDR3 here is CAGTGDYEQYF. In nucleotides, the CDR3 is TGTGCCGGGACGGGAGACTACGAGCAGTACTTC.

This clone has only a few counts. V gene TRBV18 combines with J gene TRBJ2-3, with 11 bases fitting TRBD2. Looked up from germline, CDR1 is KGHSH and CDR2 is LQKENI. Trimming at V came to 6 bases and at J to 5 bases, leaving 13 bases not matched to a gene. This CDR3 spans 17 amino acids. The CDR3 sequence is CASSSAGTSGRGDTQYF. The CDR3 bases are TGTGCCAGCTCTTCCGCGGGGACTAGCGGTCGTGGAGATACGCAGTATTTT. The full variable domain, with the rest looked up from reference TRBV18 and TRBJ2-3, is NAGVMQNPRHLVRRRGQEARLRCSPMKGHSHVYWYRQLPEEGLKFMVYLQKENIIDESGMPKERFSAEFPKEGPSILRIQQVVRGDSAAYFCASSSAGTSGRGDTQYFGPGTRLTVL.

The J gene is TRBJ2-7, the V gene TRBV19; D gene ambiguous. V was trimmed by 3 bases and J by 0 bases, leaving 12 bases between them. The CDR3 spans 15 residues. Germline V CDR1 and CDR2: LNHDA, SQIVND (reference sequence). DNA for the CDR3: TGTGCCAGTAGTATCCCGGGTGCCTACTCCTACGAGCAGTACTTC. This codes for CASSIPGAYSYEQYF.

The J gene is TRBJ1-2, the V gene TRBV7-9, with unresolved D. V shed 5 bases and J shed 8 bases, with 15 bases lying between them. The germline CDR1 and CDR2 sequences are SEHNR and FQNEAQ (reference sequence). This CDR3 region has 13 residues. The CDR3 coding sequence is TGTGCCAGCAGCCCCCTCCGCACGGGAGGCTACACCTTC. Amino acids: CASSPLRTGGYTF.

This chain connects TRBV5-1 to TRBJ2-7; TRBD2 might be the D (6 bases). Germline V gene data show CDR1 as SGHRS and CDR2 as YFSETQ. The CDR3 is 14 amino acids. The V gene lost 5 bases and the J gene lost 1 base, with 13 bases spanning the gap. CDR3 DNA sequence: TGCGCCAGCAGGGAACCGGGACTTTCCTACGAGCAGTACTTC. It translates to CASREPGLSYEQYF.

The rearrangement uses TRBV4-1 and TRBJ2-7; tentatively, D is TRBD2 (5 bases). Trimming pared 2 bases from V and 5 bases from J, leaving 19 bases between. This CDR3 has 16 amino acids. Germline V gene sequence: CDR1 MGHRA, CDR2 YSYEKL. The CDR3 DNA reads TGCGCCAGCAGCCAAAGGATGTCGGGCGGGCGGGACGAGCAGTACTTC. Protein product: CASSQRMSGGRDEQYF.